This entry describes one TCR beta chain. The CDR3 spans 16 residues. The junction had 1 base not matched to a gene; V was cut back by 0 bases and J by 7 bases. The V gene's germline CDR1 is LGHNA and CDR2 YSLEER. Generated by immunoSEQ multiplex PCR, the TCRdb table keeps only in-frame clones and is missing some. The sample comprises 150,000 to 200,000 clones, under 85% of which are singletons, and more than 8% rests with the top ten. This specimen belongs to a study of blood T cell repertoires in COVID-19. Turning to the study itself: Donors in the United States, Italy and Spain gave samples during acute or convalescent COVID-19. T cells, B-cell-depleted T cells, or PBMCs supplied cDNA or gDNA.

V gene TRBV4-3 combines with J gene TRBJ2-1; 15 nucleotides align to TRBD2. The origin of this receptor is a woman older than 75 with acute or convalescent COVID-19. Specimen: peripheral blood. CDR3 in DNA: TGCGCCAGCAGCCAAGATGGGACTAGCGGGGGGAATGAGCAGTTCTTC. Amino acid sequence: CASSQDGTSGGNEQFF.